This is a list of T cell receptor beta chains from one sample in a study of identical twins. TCRdb passed the 5' RACE reads through MiXCR, listing each CDR3 protein once. There are roughly 770,000 distinct CDR3 sequences in the sample; 15% to 20% occur only once, and about an eighth lies in the top ten. This same sample was also taken into another study, of T cells expressing NK-cell markers.

Sequenced material: PBMCs. Receptor source: a woman under 30 in good health. Both conserved end residues are part of each CDR3. The order of the fields is CDR3 DNA, CDR3 protein, J gene, V gene, D gene, clone size. D genes are given only for firm matches. Expanded clones are given a class, and other clones once, few, many or no size at all.

DNA: TGTGCCAGCAGTGACCGGGCGGCGAATCAGCCCCAGCATTTT; CDR3: CASSDRAANQPQHF; J: TRBJ1-5; V: TRBV12-3/TRBV12-4; D: .; size: .
DNA: TGTGCCAGCACCCCTTCTCCCGGGCTCAGGGGGGGGCGCGGTGTGGATGAGCAGTTCTTC; CDR3: CASTPSPGLRGGRGVDEQFF; J: TRBJ2-1; V: TRBV12-3/TRBV12-4; D: .; size: few
DNA: TGCAGTGCTAGAGAGGGGACAGGGGGCAACGTCCTGACTTTC; CDR3: CSAREGTGGNVLTF; J: TRBJ2-6; V: TRBV20-1; D: TRBD1; size: few
DNA: TGCGCCAGCAGCTTGGGACTAGCGGGGGGAGTAGAGCAGTTCTTC; CDR3: CASSLGLAGGVEQFF; J: TRBJ2-1; V: TRBV5-1; D: TRBD2; size: .
DNA: TGTGCCTCCCAGGGGGTGGGCTATGGCTACACCTTC; CDR3: CASQGVGYGYTF; J: TRBJ1-2; V: TRBV6-5; D: TRBD1; size: few
DNA: TGTGCCAGCAGCAGCGGACAGAGCTCTGGGGCCAACGTCCTGACTTTC; CDR3: CASSSGQSSGANVLTF; J: TRBJ2-6; V: TRBV9; D: .; size: few
DNA: TGTGCCAGCAGCCAACTGGGACTAGCGGGCAATGAGCAGTTCTTC; CDR3: CASSQLGLAGNEQFF; J: TRBJ2-1; V: TRBV3-1; D: TRBD2; size: .
DNA: TGCAGTGCTAGAGATCAGCGGGGAACCTCATACTACGAGCAGTACTTC; CDR3: CSARDQRGTSYYEQYF; J: TRBJ2-7; V: TRBV20-1; D: TRBD2; size: .
DNA: TGTGCCAGCAGGAAGGGGGCGAATAGCAATCAGCCCCAGCATTTT; CDR3: CASRKGANSNQPQHF; J: TRBJ1-5; V: TRBV12-3/TRBV12-4; D: TRBD1; size: .
DNA: TGTGCCAGCAGTTTGTCTGGGGGTTATTATGAGCAGTTCTTC; CDR3: CASSLSGGYYEQFF; J: TRBJ2-1; V: TRBV12-3/TRBV12-4; D: .; size: .
DNA: TGCGCCAGCAGTGGATATGAGGGGGCTCACAATGAGCAGTTCTTC; CDR3: CASSGYEGAHNEQFF; J: TRBJ2-1; V: TRBV10-2; D: TRBD1; size: few
DNA: TGTGCCAGCAGTTTGCGGGGAGGAGAGTCCACTGAAGCTTTCTTT; CDR3: CASSLRGGESTEAFF; J: TRBJ1-1; V: TRBV28; D: .; size: .
DNA: TGCAGCGTTGGAGGGACAGTCAACACCGGGGAGCTGTTTTTT; CDR3: CSVGGTVNTGELFF; J: TRBJ2-2; V: TRBV29-1; D: TRBD1; size: few
DNA: TGCAGTGCTATCCGACAGGGGTGGGAGCAGTTCTTC; CDR3: CSAIRQGWEQFF; J: TRBJ2-1; V: TRBV20-1; D: TRBD1; size: .